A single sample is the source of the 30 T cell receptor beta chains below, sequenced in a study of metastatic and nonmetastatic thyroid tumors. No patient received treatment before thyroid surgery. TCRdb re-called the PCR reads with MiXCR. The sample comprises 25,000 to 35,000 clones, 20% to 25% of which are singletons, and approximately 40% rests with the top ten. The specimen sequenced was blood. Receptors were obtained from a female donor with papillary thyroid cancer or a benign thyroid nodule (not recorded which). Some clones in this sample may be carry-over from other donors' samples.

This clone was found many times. CDR3 loop: CASSYSEDFYGYTF. In DNA, the CDR3 is TGTGCCAGCAGTTACTCGGAGGATTTCTATGGCTACACCTTC. The chain uses TRBV6-5 and TRBJ1-2, with D unresolved. CDR1 and CDR2 from the germline V gene are MNHEY and SVGAGI. The CDR3 is 14 residues long. Trimming took 0 bases from V and 4 from J, leaving 9 bases between them.

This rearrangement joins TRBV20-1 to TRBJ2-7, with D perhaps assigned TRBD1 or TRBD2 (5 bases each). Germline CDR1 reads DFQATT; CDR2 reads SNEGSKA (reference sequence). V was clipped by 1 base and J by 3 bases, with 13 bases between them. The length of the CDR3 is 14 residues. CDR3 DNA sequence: TGCAGTGCTAGAGGGGGGAATACTATCTACGAGCAGTACTTC. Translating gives CSARGGNTIYEQYF.

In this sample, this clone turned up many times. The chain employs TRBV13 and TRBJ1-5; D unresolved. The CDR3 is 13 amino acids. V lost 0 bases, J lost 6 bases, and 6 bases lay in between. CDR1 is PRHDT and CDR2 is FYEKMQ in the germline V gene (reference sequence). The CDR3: CASSLGDSQPQHF. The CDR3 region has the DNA TGTGCCAGCAGCTTAGGAGACTCTCAGCCCCAGCATTTT. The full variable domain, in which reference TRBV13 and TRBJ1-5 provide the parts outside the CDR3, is AAGVIQSPRHLIKEKRETATLKCYPIPRHDTVYWYQQGPGQDPQFLISFYEKMQSDKGSIPDRFSAQQFSDYHSELNMSSLELGDSALYFCASSLGDSQPQHFGDGTRLSIL.

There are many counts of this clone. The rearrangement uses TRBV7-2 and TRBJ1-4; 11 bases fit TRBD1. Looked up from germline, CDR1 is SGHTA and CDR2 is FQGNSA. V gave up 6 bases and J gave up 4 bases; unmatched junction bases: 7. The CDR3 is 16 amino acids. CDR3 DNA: TGTGCCAGCAGATCAGGACAGGGGGCCTATAATGAAAAACTGTTTTTT. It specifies CASRSGQGAYNEKLFF. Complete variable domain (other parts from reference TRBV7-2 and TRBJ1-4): GAGVSQSPSNKVTEKGKDVELRCDPISGHTALYWYRQSLGQGLEFLIYFQGNSAPDKSGLPSDRFSAERTGGSVSTLTIQRTQQEDSAVYLCASRSGQGAYNEKLFFGSGTQLSVL.

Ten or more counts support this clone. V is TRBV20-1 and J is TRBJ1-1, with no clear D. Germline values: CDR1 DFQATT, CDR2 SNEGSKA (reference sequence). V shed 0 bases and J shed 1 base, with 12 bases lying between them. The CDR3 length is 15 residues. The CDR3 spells CSARDHGKWNTEAFF. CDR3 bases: TGCAGTGCTAGAGATCACGGGAAATGGAACACTGAAGCTTTCTTT.

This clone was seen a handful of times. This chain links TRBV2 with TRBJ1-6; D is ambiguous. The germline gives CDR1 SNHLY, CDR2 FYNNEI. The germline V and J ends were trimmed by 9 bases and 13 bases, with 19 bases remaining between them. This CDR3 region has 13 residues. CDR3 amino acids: CARTERMAAPLHF. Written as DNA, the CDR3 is TGTGCCAGAACCGAACGAATGGCTGCTCCCCTCCACTTT.

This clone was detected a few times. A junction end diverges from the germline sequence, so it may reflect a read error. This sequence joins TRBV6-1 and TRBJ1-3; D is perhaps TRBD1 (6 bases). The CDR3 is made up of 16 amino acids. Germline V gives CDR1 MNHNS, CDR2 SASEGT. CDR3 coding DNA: TGTGTCAGCAGTGGCACCGGGACAACAGAAGGAAACACCACATATTTT. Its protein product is CVSSGTGTTEGNTTYF.

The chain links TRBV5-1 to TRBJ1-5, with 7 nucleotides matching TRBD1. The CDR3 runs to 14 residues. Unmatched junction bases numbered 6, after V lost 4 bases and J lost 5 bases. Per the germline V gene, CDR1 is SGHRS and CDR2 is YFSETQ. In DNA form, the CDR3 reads TGCGCCAGCAGCCCACAGGGGAGCGATCAGCCCCAGCATTTT. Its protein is CASSPQGSDQPQHF.

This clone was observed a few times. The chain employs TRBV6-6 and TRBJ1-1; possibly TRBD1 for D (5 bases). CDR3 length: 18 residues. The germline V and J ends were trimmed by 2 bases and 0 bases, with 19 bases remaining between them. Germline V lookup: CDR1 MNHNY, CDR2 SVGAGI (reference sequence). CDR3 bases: TGTGCCAGCAGTTACGAGGGGAGACGGAGCCTCATGAACACTGAAGCTTTCTTT. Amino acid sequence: CASSYEGRRSLMNTEAFF.

The chain's CDR3 is CASTPGQGTNNSPLHF. The CDR3 nucleotides are TGTGCCAGCACCCCAGGACAGGGCACTAATAATTCACCCCTCCACTTT. The chain has TRBV9 and TRBJ1-6; 8 bases align to TRBD1. Trimming cost V 6 bases and J 5 bases; bases outside gene matches: 10. Germline assignment: CDR1 SGDLS and CDR2 YYNGEE. CDR3 length: 16 amino acids.

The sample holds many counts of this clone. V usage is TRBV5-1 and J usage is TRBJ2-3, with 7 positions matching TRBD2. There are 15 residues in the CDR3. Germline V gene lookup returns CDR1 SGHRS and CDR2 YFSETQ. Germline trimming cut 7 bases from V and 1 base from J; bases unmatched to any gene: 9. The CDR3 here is CASGETSRGTDTQYF. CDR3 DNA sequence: TGCGCCAGCGGAGAGACTAGCAGAGGCACAGATACGCAGTATTTT.

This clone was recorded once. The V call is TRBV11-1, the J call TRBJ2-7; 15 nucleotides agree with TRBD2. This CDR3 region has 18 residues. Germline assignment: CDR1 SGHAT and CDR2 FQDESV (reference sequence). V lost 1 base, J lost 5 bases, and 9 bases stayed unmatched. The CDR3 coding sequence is TGTGCCAGCAGCTTAGTGGCGGGACTAGCGGGAGGAGCCCACGAGCAGTACTTC. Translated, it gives CASSLVAGLAGGAHEQYF. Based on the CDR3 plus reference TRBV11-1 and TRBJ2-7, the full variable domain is EAEVAQSPRYKITEKSQAVAFWCDPISGHATLYWYRQILGQGPELLVQFQDESVVDDSQLPKDRFSAERLKGVDSTLKIQPAELGDSAMYLCASSLVAGLAGGAHEQYFGPGTRLTVT.

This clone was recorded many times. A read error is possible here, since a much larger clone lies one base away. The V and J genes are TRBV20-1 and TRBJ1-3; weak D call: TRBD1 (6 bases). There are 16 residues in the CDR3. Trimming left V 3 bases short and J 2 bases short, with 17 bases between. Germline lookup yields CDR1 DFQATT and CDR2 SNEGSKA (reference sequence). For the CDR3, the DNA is TGCAGTGCTAGGGGGGCACGTTCTCGACCTGGAAACACCATATATTTT. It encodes CSARGARSRPGNTIYF.

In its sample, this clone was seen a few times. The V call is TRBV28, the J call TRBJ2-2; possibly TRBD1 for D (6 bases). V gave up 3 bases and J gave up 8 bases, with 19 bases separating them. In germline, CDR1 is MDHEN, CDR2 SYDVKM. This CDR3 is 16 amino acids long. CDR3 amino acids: CASSFSGQSSGGELFF. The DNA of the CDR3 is TGTGCCAGCAGTTTTTCAGGACAGTCCTCCGGGGGGGAGCTGTTTTTT.

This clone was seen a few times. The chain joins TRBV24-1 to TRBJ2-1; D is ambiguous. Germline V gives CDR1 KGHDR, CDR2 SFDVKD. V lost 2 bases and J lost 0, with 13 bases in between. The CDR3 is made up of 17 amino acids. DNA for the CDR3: TGTGCCACCAGTGATTCTGGCGGTGGCTACTCCTACAATGAGCAGTTCTTC. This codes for CATSDSGGGYSYNEQFF.

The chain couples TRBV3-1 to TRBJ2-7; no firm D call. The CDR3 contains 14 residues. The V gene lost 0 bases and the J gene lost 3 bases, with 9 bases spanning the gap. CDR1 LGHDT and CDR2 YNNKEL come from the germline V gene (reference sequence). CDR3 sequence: CASSQDPQDYEQYF. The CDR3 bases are TGTGCCAGCAGCCAAGATCCGCAGGACTACGAGCAGTACTTC.

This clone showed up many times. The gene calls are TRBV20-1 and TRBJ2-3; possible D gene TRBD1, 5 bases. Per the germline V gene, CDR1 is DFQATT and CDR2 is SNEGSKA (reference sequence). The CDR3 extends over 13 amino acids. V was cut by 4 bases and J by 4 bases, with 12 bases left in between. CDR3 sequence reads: CSAIGQGPDTQYF. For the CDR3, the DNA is TGCAGTGCTATAGGTCAGGGTCCAGATACGCAGTATTTT.

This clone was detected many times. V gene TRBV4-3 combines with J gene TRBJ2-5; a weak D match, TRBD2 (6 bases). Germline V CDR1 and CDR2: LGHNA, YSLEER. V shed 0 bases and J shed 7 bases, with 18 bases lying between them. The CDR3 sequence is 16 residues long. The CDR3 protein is CASSQEGPGRGGTQYF. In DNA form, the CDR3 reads TGCGCCAGCAGCCAAGAGGGCCCGGGAAGGGGAGGGACCCAGTACTTC.

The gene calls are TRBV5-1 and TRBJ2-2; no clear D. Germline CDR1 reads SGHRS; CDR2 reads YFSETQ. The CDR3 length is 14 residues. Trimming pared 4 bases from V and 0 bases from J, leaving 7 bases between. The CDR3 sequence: CASSPYTNTGELFF. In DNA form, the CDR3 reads TGCGCCAGCAGCCCCTACACGAACACCGGGGAGCTGTTTTTT.

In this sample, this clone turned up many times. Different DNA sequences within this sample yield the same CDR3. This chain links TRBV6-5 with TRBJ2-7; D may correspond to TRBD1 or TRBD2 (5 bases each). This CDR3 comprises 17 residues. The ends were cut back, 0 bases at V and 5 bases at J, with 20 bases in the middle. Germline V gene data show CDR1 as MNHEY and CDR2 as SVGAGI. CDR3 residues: CASSYSASGTFWHEQYF. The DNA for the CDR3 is TGTGCCAGCAGTTACTCGGCCTCCGGGACCTTTTGGCACGAGCAGTACTTC.

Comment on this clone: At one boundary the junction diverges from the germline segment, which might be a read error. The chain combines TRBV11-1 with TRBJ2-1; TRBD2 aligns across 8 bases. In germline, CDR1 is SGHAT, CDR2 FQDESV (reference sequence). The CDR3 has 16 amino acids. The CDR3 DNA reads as TGTGCCAGCAGCTTAGATTCTAGCGGGTTTTACAGTGAGCAGTTCTTC. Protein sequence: CASSLDSSGFYSEQFF.

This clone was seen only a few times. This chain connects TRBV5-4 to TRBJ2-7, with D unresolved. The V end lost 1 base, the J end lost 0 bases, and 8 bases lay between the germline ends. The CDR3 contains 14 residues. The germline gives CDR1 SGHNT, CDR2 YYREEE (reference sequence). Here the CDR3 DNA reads TGTGCCAGCAGCTTGACCTATGGCTCCTACGAGCAGTACTTC. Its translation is CASSLTYGSYEQYF.

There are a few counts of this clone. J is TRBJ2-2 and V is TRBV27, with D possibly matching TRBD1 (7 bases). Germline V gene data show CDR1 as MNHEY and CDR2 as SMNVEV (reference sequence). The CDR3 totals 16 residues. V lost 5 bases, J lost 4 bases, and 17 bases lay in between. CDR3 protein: CASSRPEGAGTGELFF. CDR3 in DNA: TGTGCCAGCAGTCGCCCGGAGGGGGCGGGCACCGGGGAGCTGTTTTTT.

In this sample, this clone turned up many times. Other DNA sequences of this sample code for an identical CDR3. The chain's CDR3 is CASSIDLPVNAGVDEQYF. In nucleotides, the CDR3 is TGTGCCAGTAGTATAGATCTCCCTGTCAATGCGGGGGTGGACGAGCAGTACTTC. The chain links TRBV19 to TRBJ2-7; 7 nucleotides align to TRBD2. Germline V gives CDR1 LNHDA, CDR2 SQIVND (reference sequence). With V trimmed by 0 bases and J by 5 bases, 16 bases remained unmatched. The CDR3 has 18 amino acids.

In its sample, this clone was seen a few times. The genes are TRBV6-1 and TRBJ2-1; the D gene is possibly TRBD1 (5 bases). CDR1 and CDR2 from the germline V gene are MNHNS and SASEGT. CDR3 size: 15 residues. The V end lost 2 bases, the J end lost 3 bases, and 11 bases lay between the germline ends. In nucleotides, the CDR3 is TGTGCCAGCAGTGAATCAGGGTTTGTCTACAATGAGCAGTTCTTC. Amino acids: CASSESGFVYNEQFF.

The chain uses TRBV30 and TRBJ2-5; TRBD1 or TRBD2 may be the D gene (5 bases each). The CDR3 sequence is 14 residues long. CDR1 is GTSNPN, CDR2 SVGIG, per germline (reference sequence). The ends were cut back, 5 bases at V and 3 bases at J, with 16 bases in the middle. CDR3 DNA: TGTGCCTGGGAACGGGAACAAGGGGAAGAGACCCAGTACTTC. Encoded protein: CAWEREQGEETQYF.

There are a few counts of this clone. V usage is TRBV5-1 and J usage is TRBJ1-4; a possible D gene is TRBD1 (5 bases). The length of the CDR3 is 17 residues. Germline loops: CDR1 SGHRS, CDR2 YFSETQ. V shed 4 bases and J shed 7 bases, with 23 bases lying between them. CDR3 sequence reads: CASSLGPEEGSSEKLFF. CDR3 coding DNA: TGCGCCAGCAGCCTGGGACCTGAGGAAGGCTCGAGTGAAAAACTGTTTTTT.

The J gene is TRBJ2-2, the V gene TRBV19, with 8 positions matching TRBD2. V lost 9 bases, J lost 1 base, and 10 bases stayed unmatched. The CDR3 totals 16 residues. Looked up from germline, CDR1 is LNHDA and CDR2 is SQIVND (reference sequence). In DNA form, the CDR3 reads TGTGCCAGCCCGACTAGCGCCACAAAGAACACCGGGGAGCTGTTTTTT. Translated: CASPTSATKNTGELFF. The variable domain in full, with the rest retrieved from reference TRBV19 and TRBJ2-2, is DGGITQSPKYLFRKEGQNVTLSCEQNLNHDAMYWYRQDPGQGLRLIYYSQIVNDFQKGDIAEGYSVSREKKESFPLTVTSAQKNPTAFYLCASPTSATKNTGELFFGEGSRLTVL.

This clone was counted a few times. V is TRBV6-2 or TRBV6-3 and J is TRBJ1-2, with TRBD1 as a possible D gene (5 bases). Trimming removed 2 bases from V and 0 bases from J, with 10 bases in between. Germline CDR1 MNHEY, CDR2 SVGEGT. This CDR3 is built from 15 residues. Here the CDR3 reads CASSYGRGSNYGYTF. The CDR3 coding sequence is TGTGCCAGCAGTTACGGTCGGGGGTCTAACTATGGCTACACCTTC.

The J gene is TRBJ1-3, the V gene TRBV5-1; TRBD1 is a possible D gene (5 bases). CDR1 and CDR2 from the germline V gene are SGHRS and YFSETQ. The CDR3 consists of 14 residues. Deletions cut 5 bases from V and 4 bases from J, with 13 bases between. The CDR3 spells CASRTETVGNTIYF. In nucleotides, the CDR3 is TGCGCCAGCAGAACGGAGACAGTCGGAAACACCATATATTTT.